Shown below are 10 T cell receptor beta chains from a single sample sequenced in a study of cytomegalovirus exposure and HLA in healthy donors. It was with 60 Vbeta and 13 Jbeta primers that the PCR ran. Profiled with immunoSEQ multiplex PCR; TCRdb holds only in-frame clones, not every one. The sample holds about 98,000 clones; about 74% are singletons and the top ten take roughly 8.9%. Sequencing used PBMCs. The receptor set was obtained from a male donor in good health and CMV-seropositive.

The chain carries TRBV4-1 and TRBJ1-1; 10 nucleotides match TRBD1. Germline loops: CDR1 MGHRA, CDR2 YSYEKL. The CDR3 is 17 residues long. Germline trimming cut 4 bases from V and 1 base from J; bases unmatched to any gene: 9. CDR3 coding DNA: TGCGCCAGCAGCCGTGGACAGGGGGGAGGAAGGAACACTGAAGCTTTCTTT. Protein product: CASSRGQGGGRNTEAFF.

This clone was counted only a few times. This chain links TRBV5-4 with TRBJ2-1; a weak D match, TRBD2 (6 bases). The CDR3 spans 14 residues. Germline V CDR1 and CDR2: SGHNT, YYREEE (reference sequence). V was shortened by 4 bases and J by 4 bases, with 12 bases between the two germline ends. The CDR3 DNA sequence: TGTGCCAGCAGCACCCCCGGGAGTTACAATGAGCAGTTCTTC. It translates to CASSTPGSYNEQFF.

The chain couples TRBV7-3 to TRBJ2-3; 12 positions match TRBD2. Germline V gene data show CDR1 as SGHTA and CDR2 as FQGTGA. V trimming: 5 bases; J trimming: 5 bases; junction bases outside the gene matches: 5. The CDR3 sequence is 15 residues long. The CDR3 DNA follows: TGTGCCAGCAGCGGAGGACTAGCGGGAAGAGATACGCAGTATTTT. Its protein product is CASSGGLAGRDTQYF.

The V and J genes are TRBV19 and TRBJ2-3, with a possible D match to TRBD2 (5 bases). CDR1 and CDR2 (germline): LNHDA, SQIVND (reference sequence). The germline V and J ends were trimmed by 5 bases and 0 bases, with 15 bases remaining between them. The CDR3 spans 16 residues. The DNA of the CDR3 is TGTGCCAGTAGTCCAGGCCTAGCCAGTAGCACAGATACGCAGTATTTT. Its protein is CASSPGLASSTDTQYF.

The chain combines TRBV19 with TRBJ2-7; 9 bases agree with TRBD2. This CDR3 comprises 15 residues. Germline lookup yields CDR1 LNHDA and CDR2 SQIVND (reference sequence). The V and J ends lost 3 bases and 0 bases, in that order; junction bases with no gene match: 3. CDR3 in amino acids: CASSIGSGSSYEQYF. CDR3 nucleotide sequence: TGTGCCAGTAGTATTGGTAGCGGGAGCTCCTACGAGCAGTACTTC. The variable domain in full, completed from reference TRBV19 and TRBJ2-7, reads DGGITQSPKYLFRKEGQNVTLSCEQNLNHDAMYWYRQDPGQGLRLIYYSQIVNDFQKGDIAEGYSVSREKKESFPLTVTSAQKNPTAFYLCASSIGSGSSYEQYFGPGTRLTVT.

CDR3 protein: CASSLARGSGYTF. CDR3 in DNA: TGTGCCAGCAGCTTAGCGCGAGGGTCCGGCTACACCTTC. V gene TRBV7-2 combines with J gene TRBJ1-2; D is undetermined. The germline V gene has CDR1 SGHTA and CDR2 FQGNSA. V lost 0 bases, J lost 8 bases, and 10 bases lay in between. The CDR3 covers 13 residues.

This chain links TRBV7-9 with TRBJ1-2; D is possibly TRBD1 (5 bases). The V end was cut by 5 bases, the J end by 4 bases, with 14 bases between. The CDR3 runs to 14 residues. Germline values: CDR1 SEHNR, CDR2 FQNEAQ (reference sequence). CDR3 coding DNA: TGTGCCAGCAGCCTCCAGACAGAATTCTATGGCTACACCTTC. It encodes CASSLQTEFYGYTF.

This chain joins TRBV7-2 and TRBJ2-5; 8 nucleotides align to TRBD2. V gave up 4 bases and J gave up 2 bases; unmatched junction bases: 6. This CDR3 contains 15 residues. In germline, CDR1 is SGHTA, CDR2 FQGNSA. The CDR3 region has the DNA TGTGCCAGCAGCTCTGCATTAGCGGGGCAAGAGACCCAGTACTTC. It encodes CASSSALAGQETQYF.

V gene TRBV18 combines with J gene TRBJ2-1; 11 positions match TRBD2. The ends lost 0 bases at V and 5 bases at J; junction bases unmatched: 12. The CDR3 has 19 residues. Germline loops: CDR1 KGHSH, CDR2 LQKENI. This CDR3 reads CASSPPFIALAGGNNEQFF. The CDR3 DNA follows: TGTGCCAGCTCACCACCGTTTATCGCTCTAGCGGGAGGAAACAATGAGCAGTTCTTC.

This chain links TRBV2 with TRBJ2-5; maybe TRBD1 (6 bases). CDR1 and CDR2 (germline): SNHLY, FYNNEI. V dropped 8 bases and J dropped 5 bases, with 30 bases sitting between them. This CDR3 has 18 residues. The CDR3 DNA is TGTGCCAGCTGCGCCACGTCGGTGGACAGCCAAATAGGGGAGACCCAGTACTTC. The encoded protein is CASCATSVDSQIGETQYF.